Many counts were recorded for the clone carrying this T cell receptor (beta chain). The target antigen is unknown. Conversion of TCR transcripts into cDNA relied on 5'RACE template switching, which added a universal primer site and UMIs. MiXCR, applied by TCRdb to the 5' RACE reads, yields one record per CDR3 protein. The sample gives a few hundred thousand distinct CDR3 sequences, roughly 8.7% of which show up once; approximately 19% is in the top ten. This sample is drawn from a study of T cells after yellow fever vaccination. Study-wide context: When fractions had low cell numbers, they were prepared with SMART-Seq v4 Ultra Low Input.

Study-wide points: A faster peak, day 5 versus 15, was reached by the weaker secondary response. Most clones from primary vaccination resurfaced after the booster (around 97% CD4, around 91% CD8).

CDR3 length: 13 amino acids. V lost 7 bases to trimming and J lost 7 bases, with 14 bases between them. The clonotype comes from a man in his late teens or twenties who received the YFV17D yellow fever vaccine. The sample in question was PBMCs, obtained on the day of the first yellow fever vaccination. The chain links TRBV12-3 or TRBV12-4 to TRBJ1-5; TRBD1 might be the D (5 bases). The CDR3 reads CASTLGGFQPQHF. CDR3 DNA: TGTGCCAGCACCCTGGGGGGGTTCCAGCCCCAGCATTTT.